In this sample, the clone carrying this T cell receptor beta chain turned up a few times. Its antigen is unidentified. CDR3 length equals 14 residues. V was pared by 0 bases and J by 1 base, with 7 bases between. Germline CDR1 is SQVTM and CDR2 is ANQGSEA. The data were taken from a study of T cells after yellow fever vaccination. Overall study results and limits: Across the CD4 and CD8 compartments, a small share of clonotypes was present in both. Post-booster samples contained most primary-vaccination clones (nearly 98% CD4, about 87% CD8). Contaminating bulk clonotypes could be abundant in FACS-sorted repertoires.

The study made its TCR cDNA through 5'RACE template switching. That step introduced a universal primer site along with UMIs. One entry per CDR3 protein results from TCRdb running MiXCR on the 5' RACE reads. The table has under 600,000 distinct CDR3 sequences, around a fifth seen once; the top ten hold 16%. The chain combines TRBV29-1 with TRBJ1-3; D gene ambiguous. The source is a young man who received the YFV17D yellow fever vaccine. The sample here was PBMCs, taken roughly 23 days after the first yellow fever vaccination. CDR3 sequence reads: CSVEESGSGNTIYF. As DNA, the CDR3 is TGCAGCGTTGAAGAGTCGGGTTCTGGAAACACCATATATTTT.